The rows below give T cell receptor beta chains drawn from one sample of a study of regulatory T cells in long-lasting Graves disease. Each CDR3 protein is one row after TCRdb ran MiXCR on the multiplex PCR reads. The sample records under 500,000 distinct CDR3 sequences, more than 20% being singletons. The input for sequencing was peripheral blood mononuclear cells (PBMCs), taken when the disease was refractory, from a patient treated with antithyroid drugs. These receptors all come from a female donor with Graves disease. CDR3s include the opening cysteine and the closing phenylalanine or tryptophan. Each record gives: clone size, J gene, D gene, V gene, CDR3 protein, CDR3 DNA. D genes are given only for firm matches. Expanded clones get a size class; other rows say once, few or many, or leave the size out.

many,TRBJ2-7,NA,TRBV7-9,CASSFSPFEQYF,TGTGCCAGCAGCTTCTCCCCTTTCGAGCAGTACTTC
few,TRBJ1-4,NA,TRBV19,CASSRQQGPDGKLFF,TGTGCCAGTAGTCGACAACAGGGACCAGACGGGAAACTGTTTTTT
many,TRBJ1-6,NA,TRBV7-2,CASSLATVGVGNSPLHF,TGTGCCAGCAGCTTAGCAACCGTAGGGGTTGGGAATTCACCCCTCCACTTT
NA,TRBJ1-1,NA,TRBV11-1,CASSLVRGYTEAFF,TGTGCCAGCAGCTTAGTTCGTGGCTACACTGAAGCTTTCTTT
NA,TRBJ2-7,TRBD1,TRBV6-2/TRBV6-3,CASSYVGTGGGLGYEQYF,TGTGCCAGCAGTTACGTGGGGACAGGGGGCGGATTAGGCTACGAGCAGTACTTC
NA,TRBJ2-2,TRBD1,TRBV5-1,CASSLNGVRGLAGELFF,TGCGCCAGCAGCCTAAACGGGGTCAGGGGGCTCGCCGGGGAGCTGTTTTTT
NA,TRBJ1-2,NA,TRBV6-1,CASSRTGPVNHGYTF,TGTGCCAGCAGTAGGACGGGACCAGTAAACCATGGCTACACCTTC
many,TRBJ1-6,NA,TRBV3-1,CASSQIDRNSPLHF,TGTGCCAGCAGCCAAATCGACAGGAATTCACCCCTCCACTTT
few,TRBJ2-7,NA,TRBV20-1,CSARDFQDFSYEQYF,TGCAGTGCTAGAGATTTCCAGGACTTTTCCTACGAGCAGTACTTC
few,TRBJ1-5,NA,TRBV24-1,CATSDGAHQHF,TGTGCCACCAGTGACGGGGCGCACCAGCATTTT
many,TRBJ2-6,NA,TRBV28,CASGRRGAVGANVLTF,TGTGCCAGCGGACGAAGGGGGGCGGTCGGGGCCAACGTCCTGACTTTC
NA,TRBJ2-1,NA,TRBV28,CASSILNYEQFF,TGTGCCAGCAGTATACTGAACTATGAGCAGTTCTTC
NA,TRBJ2-2,TRBD1,TRBV29-1,CSVEGGQGARAGELFF,TGCAGCGTTGAAGGCGGACAGGGGGCCCGCGCCGGGGAGCTGTTTTTT
many,TRBJ1-1,NA,TRBV9,CASSEVATNTEAFF,TGTGCCAGCAGCGAGGTAGCAACTAACACTGAAGCTTTCTTT
few,TRBJ2-2,TRBD2,TRBV12-5,CASGLELAGGGGELFF,TGTGCTAGTGGTTTGGAATTAGCGGGAGGCGGCGGGGAGCTGTTTTTT
NA,TRBJ2-1,NA,TRBV19,CASSIGVTNEQFF,TGTGCCAGTAGTATTGGAGTGACCAATGAGCAGTTCTTC
NA,TRBJ1-4,TRBD1,TRBV6-1,CASSTGGFREKLFF,TGTGCCAGCAGTACAGGGGGCTTTAGGGAAAAACTGTTTTTT
NA,TRBJ2-3,TRBD2,TRBV20-1,CSAPNPSSGVTDTQYF,TGCAGTGCCCCCAACCCGTCTAGCGGGGTTACAGATACGCAGTATTTT
NA,TRBJ2-7,NA,TRBV28,CASSFGPAHYEQYF,TGTGCCAGCAGTTTTGGGCCAGCACACTACGAGCAGTACTTC
NA,TRBJ2-2,NA,TRBV29-1,CSVVVFGNTGELFF,TGCAGCGTTGTTGTGTTTGGGAACACCGGGGAGCTGTTTTTT
few,TRBJ2-5,NA,TRBV6-1,CASNPGTSQETQYF,TGTGCCAGCAACCCCGGGACATCACAAGAGACCCAGTACTTC
NA,TRBJ1-6,TRBD1,TRBV4-1,CASSQTWGQDGSPLHF,TGCGCCAGCAGCCAAACGTGGGGACAGGACGGTTCACCCCTCCACTTT
many,TRBJ1-1,NA,TRBV12-3/TRBV12-4,CASRPRGSTEAFF,TGTGCCAGCAGACCCCGGGGGAGCACTGAAGCTTTCTTT
few,TRBJ2-7,NA,TRBV9,CASSVGGLTEQYF,TGTGCCAGCAGCGTCGGCGGGCTCACCGAGCAGTACTTC
NA,TRBJ2-3,NA,TRBV3-2,CASSPGEDTQYF,TGTGCCAGCAGCCCAGGGGAAGATACGCAGTATTTT
NA,TRBJ2-6,NA,TRBV7-9,CASSLWRGPSGANVLTF,TGTGCCAGCAGCCTCTGGCGAGGACCTTCTGGGGCCAACGTCCTGACTTTC
few,TRBJ1-2,TRBD1,TRBV5-4,CASSLGDRVYGYTF,TGTGCCAGCAGCTTGGGGGACAGAGTCTATGGCTACACCTTC
many,TRBJ1-3,NA,TRBV28,CASSHRNTIYF,TGTGCCAGCAGTCACCGAAACACCATATATTTT
many,TRBJ1-1,NA,TRBV12-3/TRBV12-4,CASSLGRGETEAFF,TGTGCCAGCAGTTTAGGACGAGGGGAAACTGAAGCTTTCTTT
NA,TRBJ2-5,NA,TRBV24-1,CATRSSGGSETQYF,TGTGCCACCAGGTCGTCTGGAGGGTCCGAGACCCAGTACTTC
NA,TRBJ2-1,TRBD2,TRBV27,CASSPIAGRGLGEQFF,TGTGCCAGCAGTCCAATAGCGGGACGTGGCTTGGGGGAGCAGTTCTTC
many,TRBJ1-1,NA,TRBV6-5,CASSYSRRTAEAFF,TGTGCCAGCAGTTACTCGAGGAGAACAGCTGAAGCTTTCTTT
NA,TRBJ1-1,NA,TRBV6-5,CASSYDRSRGTEAFF,TGTGCCAGCAGTTACGACAGGTCTCGGGGCACTGAAGCTTTCTTT
NA,TRBJ2-1,NA,TRBV20-1,CSARGHTDNEQFF,TGCAGTGCTAGGGGGCACACTGACAATGAGCAGTTCTTC
few,TRBJ2-2,NA,TRBV30,CAWRQSGELFF,TGCGCCTGGAGACAGTCCGGGGAGCTGTTTTTT
few,TRBJ1-1,NA,TRBV14,CASSRGRDREAFF,TGTGCCAGCAGCCGAGGTCGGGACCGTGAAGCTTTCTTT
many,TRBJ1-5,TRBD1,TRBV20-1,CSAYKAGGRSQPQHF,TGCAGTGCTTATAAAGCAGGGGGTAGGAGTCAGCCCCAGCATTTT
NA,TRBJ2-1,TRBD2,TRBV14,CASSQDKTSAISNWGEQFF,TGTGCCAGCAGCCAGGATAAGACTAGCGCGATTTCTAACTGGGGTGAGCAGTTCTTC
few,TRBJ1-2,NA,TRBV7-2,CASSPTMGRGALYGYTF,TGTGCCAGCAGCCCTACGATGGGTCGGGGTGCACTCTATGGCTACACCTTC
many,TRBJ2-7,TRBD1,TRBV18,CASSPDRGTYEQYF,TGTGCCAGCAGTCCGGACAGGGGGACCTACGAGCAGTACTTC
many,TRBJ2-1,NA,TRBV7-2,CASSLARGSSYNEQFF,TGTGCCAGCAGCTTAGCGAGGGGTAGCTCCTACAATGAGCAGTTCTTC
many,TRBJ2-2,NA,TRBV6-1,CASSPRKGGTGELFF,TGTGCCAGCAGTCCGCGAAAGGGTGGAACCGGGGAGCTGTTTTTT
many,TRBJ2-5,NA,TRBV18,CASSPGQETQYF,TGTGCCAGCAGCCCTGGGCAAGAGACCCAGTACTTC
NA,TRBJ1-1,NA,TRBV29-1,CSVGGQGPAFF,TGCAGCGTTGGTGGTCAGGGGCCGGCTTTCTTT
few,TRBJ2-1,NA,TRBV27,CASSLEDSPSYNEQFF,TGTGCCAGCAGTTTAGAGGACTCCCCGTCTTACAATGAGCAGTTCTTC
NA,TRBJ2-2,NA,TRBV6-2/TRBV6-3,CASTNSLWGGTGEPFF,TGTGCCAGCACCAACTCACTTTGGGGGGGCACCGGGGAGCCGTTTTTT
many,TRBJ1-1,NA,TRBV6-1,CASSTGTLNTEAFF,TGTGCCAGCAGTACCGGGACATTGAACACTGAAGCTTTCTTT
many,TRBJ2-7,TRBD2,TRBV2,CASSDVAGSYEQYF,TGTGCCAGCAGTGATGTAGCGGGCTCCTACGAGCAGTACTTC
NA,TRBJ2-7,NA,TRBV7-9,CASSSWDGSYEQYF,TGTGCCAGCAGCTCCTGGGACGGCTCCTACGAGCAGTACTTC
NA,TRBJ2-7,NA,TRBV13,CASSARGGEQYF,TGTGCCAGCAGCGCCAGGGGGGGCGAGCAGTACTTC
few,TRBJ2-5,NA,TRBV29-1,CSVRNSPAPQETQYF,TGCAGCGTGAGGAACTCCCCCGCCCCCCAAGAGACCCAGTACTTC
many,TRBJ1-2,NA,TRBV28,CASSSKLYGYTF,TGTGCCAGCAGCAGCAAACTCTATGGCTACACCTTC
NA,TRBJ2-2,NA,TRBV29-1,CSVNSRGTGELFF,TGCAGCGTTAATTCAAGGGGCACCGGGGAGCTGTTTTTT
few,TRBJ2-7,TRBD1,TRBV7-9,CASSPMDRADEQYF,TGTGCCAGCAGCCCCATGGACAGGGCAGACGAGCAGTACTTC
few,TRBJ2-1,NA,TRBV3-1,CASSQVNERFF,TGTGCCAGCAGCCAAGTAAATGAGCGGTTCTTC
NA,TRBJ1-5,NA,TRBV7-9,CASSLGNWDQPQHF,TGTGCCAGCAGCTTAGGGAACTGGGACCAGCCCCAGCATTTT
many,TRBJ2-4,NA,TRBV7-7,CASSPRRSGPHLAKNIQYF,TGTGCTAGCAGCCCCCGGCGGAGCGGGCCGCACCTAGCCAAAAACATTCAGTACTTC
NA,TRBJ1-2,TRBD1,TRBV7-2,CASSSGTATYGYTF,TGTGCCAGCAGCTCCGGGACAGCTACCTATGGCTACACCTTC
few,TRBJ2-5,NA,TRBV30,CAWSIQGSQYF,TGTGCCTGGAGTATTCAAGGGAGCCAGTACTTC